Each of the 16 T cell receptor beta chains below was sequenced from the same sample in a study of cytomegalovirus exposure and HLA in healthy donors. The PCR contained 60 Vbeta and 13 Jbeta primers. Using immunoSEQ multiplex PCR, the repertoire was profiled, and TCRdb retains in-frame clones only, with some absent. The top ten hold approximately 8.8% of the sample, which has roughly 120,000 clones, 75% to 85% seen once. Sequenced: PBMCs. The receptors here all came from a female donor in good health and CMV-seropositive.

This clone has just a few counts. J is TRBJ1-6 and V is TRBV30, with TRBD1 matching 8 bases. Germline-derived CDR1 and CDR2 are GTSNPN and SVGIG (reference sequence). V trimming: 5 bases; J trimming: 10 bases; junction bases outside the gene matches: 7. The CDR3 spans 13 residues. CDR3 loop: CAWGGQGDSPLHF. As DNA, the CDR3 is TGTGCCTGGGGCGGACAGGGAGACTCACCCCTCCACTTT.

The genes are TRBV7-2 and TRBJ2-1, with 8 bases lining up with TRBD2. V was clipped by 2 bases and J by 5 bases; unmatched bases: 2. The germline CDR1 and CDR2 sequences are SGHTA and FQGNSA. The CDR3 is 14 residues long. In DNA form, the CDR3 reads TGTGCCAGCAGCTTATTGCGGGGGGACAATGAGCAGTTCTTC. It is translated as CASSLLRGDNEQFF.

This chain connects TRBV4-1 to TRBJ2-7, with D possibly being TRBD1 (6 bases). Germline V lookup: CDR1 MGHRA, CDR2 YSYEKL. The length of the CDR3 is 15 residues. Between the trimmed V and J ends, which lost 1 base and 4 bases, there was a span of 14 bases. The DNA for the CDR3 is TGCGCCAGCAGCCAAGCCCCTACACAGGGTTACGAGCAGTACTTC. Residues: CASSQAPTQGYEQYF.

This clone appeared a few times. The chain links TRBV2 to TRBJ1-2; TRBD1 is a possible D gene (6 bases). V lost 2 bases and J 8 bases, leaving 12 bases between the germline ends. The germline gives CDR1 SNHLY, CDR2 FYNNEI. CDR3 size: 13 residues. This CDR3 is CASSETGLRGYTF. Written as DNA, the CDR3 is TGTGCCAGCAGTGAAACAGGGCTGCGCGGCTACACCTTC.

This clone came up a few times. CDR3 loop: CASGGREQYF. In DNA form, the CDR3 reads TGCGCCAGCGGAGGGAGAGAGCAGTACTTC. The rearrangement uses TRBV10-2 and TRBJ2-7, with a weak D call TRBD2 (6 bases). Per germline, CDR1 WSHSY and CDR2 SAAADI. V was shortened by 8 bases and J by 7 bases, with 9 bases between the two germline ends. The CDR3 loop spans 10 amino acids.

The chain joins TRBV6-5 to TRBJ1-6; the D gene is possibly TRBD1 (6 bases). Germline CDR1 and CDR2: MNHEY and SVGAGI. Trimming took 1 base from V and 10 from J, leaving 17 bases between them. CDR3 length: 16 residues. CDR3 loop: CASSYFGGRLESPLHF. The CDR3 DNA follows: TGTGCCAGCAGTTACTTCGGGGGGCGGCTTGAATCACCCCTCCACTTT.

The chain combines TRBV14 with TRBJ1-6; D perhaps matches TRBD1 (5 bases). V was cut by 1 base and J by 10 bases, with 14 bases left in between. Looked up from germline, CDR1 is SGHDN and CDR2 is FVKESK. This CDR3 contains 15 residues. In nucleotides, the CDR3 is TGTGCCAGCAGCCAAGGTTCAGGGATTCGATCACCCCTCCACTTT. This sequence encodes CASSQGSGIRSPLHF.

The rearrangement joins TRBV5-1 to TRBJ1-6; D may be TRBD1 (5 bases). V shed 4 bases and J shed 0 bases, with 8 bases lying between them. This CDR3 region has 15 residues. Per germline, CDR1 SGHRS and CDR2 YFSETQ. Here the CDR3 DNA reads TGCGCCAGCAGCATCGACAGCTCCTATAATTCACCCCTCCACTTT. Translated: CASSIDSSYNSPLHF.

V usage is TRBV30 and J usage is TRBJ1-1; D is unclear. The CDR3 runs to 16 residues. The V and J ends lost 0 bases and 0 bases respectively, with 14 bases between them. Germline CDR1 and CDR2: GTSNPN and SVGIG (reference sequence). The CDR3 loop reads CAWSVGTAFMNTEAFF. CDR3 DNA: TGTGCCTGGAGTGTAGGTACAGCCTTCATGAACACTGAAGCTTTCTTT.

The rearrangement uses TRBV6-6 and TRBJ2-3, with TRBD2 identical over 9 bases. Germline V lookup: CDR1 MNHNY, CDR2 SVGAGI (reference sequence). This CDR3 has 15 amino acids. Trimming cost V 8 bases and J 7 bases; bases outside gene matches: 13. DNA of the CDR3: TGTGCCAGCGACGGAGGGCGGGGGGGTTCGTATACGCAGTATTTT. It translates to CASDGGRGGSYTQYF.

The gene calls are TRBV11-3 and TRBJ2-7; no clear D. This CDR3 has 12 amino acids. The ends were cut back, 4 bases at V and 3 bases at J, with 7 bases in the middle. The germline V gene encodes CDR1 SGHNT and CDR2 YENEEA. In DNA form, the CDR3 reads TGTGCCAGCAGCTCCGACAACTACGAGCAGTACTTC. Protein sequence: CASSSDNYEQYF.

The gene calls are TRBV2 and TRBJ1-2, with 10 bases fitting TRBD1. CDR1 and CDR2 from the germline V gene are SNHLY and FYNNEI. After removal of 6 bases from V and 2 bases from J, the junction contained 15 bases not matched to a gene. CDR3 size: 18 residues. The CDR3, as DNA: TGTGCCAGCAGCGACTCCGGGACAGGGGAAGTGTGGAACTATGGCTACACCTTC. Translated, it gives CASSDSGTGEVWNYGYTF.

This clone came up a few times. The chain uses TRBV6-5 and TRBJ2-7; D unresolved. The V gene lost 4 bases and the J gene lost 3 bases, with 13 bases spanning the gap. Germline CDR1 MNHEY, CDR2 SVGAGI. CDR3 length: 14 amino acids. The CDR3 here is CASSFLGAGYEQYF. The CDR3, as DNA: TGTGCCAGCAGTTTCCTTGGAGCCGGCTACGAGCAGTACTTC.

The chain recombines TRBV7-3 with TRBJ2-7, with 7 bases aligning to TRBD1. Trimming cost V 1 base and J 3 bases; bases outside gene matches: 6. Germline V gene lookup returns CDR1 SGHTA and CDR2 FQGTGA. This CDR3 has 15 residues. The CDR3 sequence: CASSLMKGDSYEQYF. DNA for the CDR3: TGTGCCAGCAGCTTAATGAAAGGGGACAGCTACGAGCAGTACTTC.

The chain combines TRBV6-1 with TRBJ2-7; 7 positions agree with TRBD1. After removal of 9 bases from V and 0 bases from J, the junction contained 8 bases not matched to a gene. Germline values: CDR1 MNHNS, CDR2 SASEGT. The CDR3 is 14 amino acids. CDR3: CASEVRDSSYEQYF. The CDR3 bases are TGTGCCAGTGAGGTCCGGGACAGCTCCTACGAGCAGTACTTC.

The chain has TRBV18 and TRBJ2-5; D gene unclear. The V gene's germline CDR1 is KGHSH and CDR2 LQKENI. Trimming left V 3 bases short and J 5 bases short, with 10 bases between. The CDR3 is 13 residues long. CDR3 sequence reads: CASSPNPQETQYF. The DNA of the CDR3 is TGTGCCAGCTCACCTAACCCACAGGAGACCCAGTACTTC.